These 9 T cell receptor beta chains came from one sample sequenced in a study of regulatory T cells in long-lasting Graves disease. The time point was: newly diagnosed GD, antithyroid drugs for less than 3 months. After RNA was extracted from PBMCs, the TCR library was made from it. Combining iRepertoire HTBI primers with Arm-PCR of CDR3 regions, the authors built TCR beta libraries. TCRdb reprocessed the multiplex PCR reads via MiXCR and lists one record per CDR3 protein. The table records around 400,000 distinct CDR3 sequences, roughly 15% of them present only once. Sequences were derived from peripheral blood mononuclear cells (PBMCs), sampled at new diagnosis, from a patient treated with antithyroid drugs. Receptor source: a female donor with Graves disease.

The table lists this clonotype with a few counts. V usage is TRBV29-1 and J usage is TRBJ2-7; D call uncertain. Trimming cost V 4 bases and J 3 bases, with 10 bases left between them. The CDR3 has 12 residues. CDR1 and CDR2 from the germline V gene are SQVTM and ANQGSEA. The CDR3 loop is CSVVYRNYEQYF. CDR3 DNA: TGCAGCGTTGTGTACAGAAACTACGAGCAGTACTTC.

The table lists this clonotype with many counts. CDR3 DNA sequence: TGCGCCAGCAGCTGGAGTGGGACAGGGGAAAATGAGCAGTTCTTC. This encodes CASSWSGTGENEQFF. The gene calls are TRBV5-1 and TRBJ2-1, with 10 bases fitting TRBD1. Germline V gene data show CDR1 as SGHRS and CDR2 as YFSETQ. Losses at the gene ends were 3 bases for V and 7 bases for J; bases not matched to a gene: 7. CDR3 length: 15 amino acids.

The J gene is TRBJ1-6, the V gene TRBV7-9; 8 bases agree with TRBD1. This CDR3 is built from 19 residues. V shed 5 bases, J shed 0 bases, and the junction held 12 bases outside the gene matches. Per germline, CDR1 SEHNR and CDR2 FQNEAQ (reference sequence). The CDR3 here is CASSGALSGTGSYNSPLHF. The DNA for the CDR3 is TGTGCCAGCAGCGGCGCACTCTCCGGGACAGGCTCCTATAATTCACCCCTCCACTTT.

At least ten counts were recorded for this clonotype. The CDR3 nucleotides are TGTGCCAGCAGCCCGGGCGGGCGCCGCAATGAAAAACTGTTTTTT. This translates into CASSPGGRRNEKLFF. This chain uses TRBV5-4 with TRBJ1-4; unclear D gene. V lost 4 bases to trimming and J lost 5 bases, with 15 bases between them. This CDR3 spans 15 amino acids. Germline V gives CDR1 SGHNT, CDR2 YYREEE (reference sequence).

This clonotype counts as medium-sized (0.01 to 0.1%). The J gene is TRBJ1-1, the V gene TRBV7-3; unclear D gene. The CDR3 sequence is 13 residues long. Germline CDR1 is SGHTA and CDR2 is FQGTGA. V dropped 5 bases and J dropped 5 bases, with 12 bases sitting between them. The DNA for the CDR3 is TGTGCCAGCAGCCTAGGGATGGGGACTGAAGCTTTCTTT. This sequence encodes CASSLGMGTEAFF.

In this sample, this clonotype turned up many times. The V gene is TRBV24-1, the J gene TRBJ1-5; D perhaps matches TRBD1 (6 bases). The V gene lost 2 bases and the J gene lost 1 base, with 17 bases spanning the gap. This CDR3 region has 18 residues. Germline CDR1 KGHDR, CDR2 SFDVKD. DNA for the CDR3: TGTGCCACCAGTGATTCCTATCAGGGGACGGGAAGCAATCAGCCCCAGCATTTT. Encoded protein: CATSDSYQGTGSNQPQHF.

This clonotype was seen ten or more times. This sequence joins TRBV4-3 and TRBJ2-3, with D unresolved. Germline-derived CDR1 and CDR2 are LGHNA and YSLEER. The ends were cut back, 0 bases at V and 0 bases at J, with 4 bases in the middle. The CDR3 is 14 amino acids. DNA of the CDR3: TGCGCCAGCAGCCAAGAACTTAGCACAGATACGCAGTATTTT. This translates into CASSQELSTDTQYF.

This clonotype was counted ten times or more. J is TRBJ2-3 and V is TRBV7-2, with 7 bases aligning to TRBD1. This CDR3 has 15 amino acids. Germline V gene sequence: CDR1 SGHTA, CDR2 FQGNSA. J was trimmed by 0 bases and V by 5 bases; bases with no gene match: 5. CDR3 DNA sequence: TGTGCCAGCAGCAGGGACAGATTTAGCACAGATACGCAGTATTTT. Translated, it gives CASSRDRFSTDTQYF.

This clonotype showed up just a few times. The rearrangement links TRBV4-1 to TRBJ2-1; 10 bases are a match to TRBD2. Per germline, CDR1 MGHRA and CDR2 YSYEKL. The length of the CDR3 is 16 residues. Losses at the gene ends were 2 bases for V and 0 bases for J; bases not matched to a gene: 1. Here the CDR3 DNA reads TGCGCCAGCAGCCAATCTAGCGGGAGCTCCTACAATGAGCAGTTCTTC. Translation: CASSQSSGSSYNEQFF.